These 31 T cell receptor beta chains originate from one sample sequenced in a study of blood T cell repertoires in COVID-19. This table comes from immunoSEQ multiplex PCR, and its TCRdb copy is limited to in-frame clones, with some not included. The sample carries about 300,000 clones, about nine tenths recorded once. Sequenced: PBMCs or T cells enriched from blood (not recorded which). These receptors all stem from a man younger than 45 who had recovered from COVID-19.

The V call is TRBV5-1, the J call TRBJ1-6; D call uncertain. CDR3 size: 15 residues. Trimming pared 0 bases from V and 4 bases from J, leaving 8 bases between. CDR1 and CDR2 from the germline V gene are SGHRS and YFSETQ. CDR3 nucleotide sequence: TGCGCCAGCAGCTTGGAAGGAGGATATAATTCACCCCTCCACTTT. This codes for CASSLEGGYNSPLHF.

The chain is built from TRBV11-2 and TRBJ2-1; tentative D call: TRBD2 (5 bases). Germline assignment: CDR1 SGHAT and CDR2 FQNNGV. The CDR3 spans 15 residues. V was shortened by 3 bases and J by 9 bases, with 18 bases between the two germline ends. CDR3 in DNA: TGTGCCAGCAGCTTTTCGGACTCTGCTTCGCTTGAGCAGTTCTTC. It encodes CASSFSDSASLEQFF.

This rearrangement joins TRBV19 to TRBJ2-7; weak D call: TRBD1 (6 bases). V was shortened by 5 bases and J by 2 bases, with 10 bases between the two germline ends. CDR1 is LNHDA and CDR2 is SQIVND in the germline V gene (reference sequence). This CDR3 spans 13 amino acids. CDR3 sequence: CASSPDRPYEQYF. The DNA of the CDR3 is TGTGCCAGTAGTCCGGACAGACCCTACGAGCAGTACTTC.

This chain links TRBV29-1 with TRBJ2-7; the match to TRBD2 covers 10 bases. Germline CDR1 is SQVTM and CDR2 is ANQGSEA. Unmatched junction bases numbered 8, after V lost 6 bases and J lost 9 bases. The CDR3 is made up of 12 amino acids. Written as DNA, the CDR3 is TGCAGCGTCGCAGCGGGGGGGTGGATGCAGTACTTC. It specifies CSVAAGGWMQYF.

Written as DNA, the CDR3 is TGTGCCATCAGTGAAGGCGCGGGGGGGACAGATACGCAGTATTTT. This translates into CAISEGAGGTDTQYF. The rearrangement links TRBV10-3 to TRBJ2-3; 9 nucleotides agree with TRBD2. Trimming at V came to 3 bases and at J to 3 bases, leaving 4 bases not matched to a gene. The length of the CDR3 is 15 residues. The germline gives CDR1 ENHRY, CDR2 SYGVKD.

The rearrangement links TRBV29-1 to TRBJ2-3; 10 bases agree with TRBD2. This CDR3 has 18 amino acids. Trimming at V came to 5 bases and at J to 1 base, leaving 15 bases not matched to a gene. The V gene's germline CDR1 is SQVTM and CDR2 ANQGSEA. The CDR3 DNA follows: TGCAGCGTTTCCCCTGGAGCGGGGGGGCCTCGAGGCACAGATACGCAGTATTTT. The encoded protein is CSVSPGAGGPRGTDTQYF.

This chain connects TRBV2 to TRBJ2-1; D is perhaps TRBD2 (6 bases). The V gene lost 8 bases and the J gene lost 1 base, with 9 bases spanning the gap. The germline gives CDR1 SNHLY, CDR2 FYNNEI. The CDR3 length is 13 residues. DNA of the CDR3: TGTGCCAGCCGCCGGGAGTCCTACAATGAGCAGTTCTTC. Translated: CASRRESYNEQFF.

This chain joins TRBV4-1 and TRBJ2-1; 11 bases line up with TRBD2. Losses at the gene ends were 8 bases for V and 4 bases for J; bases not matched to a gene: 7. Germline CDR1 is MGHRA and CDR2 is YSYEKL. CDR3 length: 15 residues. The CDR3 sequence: CASASGRQNYNEQFF. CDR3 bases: TGCGCCAGCGCTAGCGGGAGGCAAAATTACAATGAGCAGTTCTTC.

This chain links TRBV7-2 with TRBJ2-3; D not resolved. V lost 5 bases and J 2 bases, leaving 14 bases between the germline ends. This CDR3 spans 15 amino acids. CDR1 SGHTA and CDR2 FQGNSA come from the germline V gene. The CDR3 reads CASSPPTYPTDTQYF. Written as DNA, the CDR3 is TGTGCCAGCAGCCCCCCAACCTACCCCACAGATACGCAGTATTTT.

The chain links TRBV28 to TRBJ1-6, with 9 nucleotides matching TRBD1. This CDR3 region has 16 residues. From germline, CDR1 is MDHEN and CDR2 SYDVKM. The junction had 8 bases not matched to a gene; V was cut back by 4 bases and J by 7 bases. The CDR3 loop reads CASSSVGQGRNSPLHF. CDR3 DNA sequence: TGTGCCAGCAGTTCCGTAGGACAGGGGCGGAATTCACCCCTCCACTTT.

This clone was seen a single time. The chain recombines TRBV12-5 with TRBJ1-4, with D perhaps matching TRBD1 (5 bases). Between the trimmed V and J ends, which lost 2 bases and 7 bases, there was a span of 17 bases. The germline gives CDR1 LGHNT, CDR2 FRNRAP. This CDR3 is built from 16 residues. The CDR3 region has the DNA TGTGCTAGTGGTTTGCTCACGACAGCAGTCCCTGAAAAACTGTTTTTT. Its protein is CASGLLTTAVPEKLFF.

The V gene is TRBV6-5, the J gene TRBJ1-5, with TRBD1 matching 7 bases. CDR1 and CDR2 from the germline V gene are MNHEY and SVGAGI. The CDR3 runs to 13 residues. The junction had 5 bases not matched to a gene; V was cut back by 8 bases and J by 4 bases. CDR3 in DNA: TGTGCCAGCGACGCGGACAGGAATCAGCCCCAGCATTTT. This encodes CASDADRNQPQHF.

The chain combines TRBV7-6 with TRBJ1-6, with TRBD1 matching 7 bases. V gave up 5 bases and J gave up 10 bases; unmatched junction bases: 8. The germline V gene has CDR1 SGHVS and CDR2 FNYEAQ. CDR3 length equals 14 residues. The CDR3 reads CASSGRQGSSPLHF. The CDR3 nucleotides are TGTGCCAGCAGCGGACGACAGGGAAGCTCACCCCTCCACTTT.

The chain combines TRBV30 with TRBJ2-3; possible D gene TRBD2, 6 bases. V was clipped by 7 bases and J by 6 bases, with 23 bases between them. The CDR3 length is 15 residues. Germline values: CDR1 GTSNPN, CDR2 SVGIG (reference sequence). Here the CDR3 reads CAFGEEGTRTDTQYF. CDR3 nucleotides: TGTGCCTTTGGAGAGGAGGGAACCAGGACCGATACGCAGTATTTT. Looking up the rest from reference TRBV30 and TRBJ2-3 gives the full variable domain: SQTIHQWPATLVQPVGSPLSLECTVEGTSNPNLYWYRQAAGRGLQLLFYSVGIGQISSEVPQNLSASRPQDRQFILSSKKLLLSDSGFYLCAFGEEGTRTDTQYFGPGTRLTVL.

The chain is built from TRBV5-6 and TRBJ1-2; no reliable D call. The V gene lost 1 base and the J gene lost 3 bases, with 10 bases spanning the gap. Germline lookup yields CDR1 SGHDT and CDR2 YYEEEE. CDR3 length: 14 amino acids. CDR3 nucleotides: TGTGCCAGCAGCTTGCGAAACCGGTACTATGGCTACACCTTC. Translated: CASSLRNRYYGYTF.

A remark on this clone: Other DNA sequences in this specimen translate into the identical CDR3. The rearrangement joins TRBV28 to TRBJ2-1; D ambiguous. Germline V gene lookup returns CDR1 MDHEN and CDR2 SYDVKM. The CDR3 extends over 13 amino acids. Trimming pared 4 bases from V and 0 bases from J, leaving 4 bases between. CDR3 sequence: CASSSRSYNEQFF. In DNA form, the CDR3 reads TGTGCCAGCAGTTCCCGCTCCTACAATGAGCAGTTCTTC.

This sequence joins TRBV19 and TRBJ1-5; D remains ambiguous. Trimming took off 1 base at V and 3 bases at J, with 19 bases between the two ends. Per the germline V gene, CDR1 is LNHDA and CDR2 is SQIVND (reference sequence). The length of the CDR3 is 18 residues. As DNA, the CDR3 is TGTGCCAGTAGTATAGTTGGGTTAGGGAGGGAGCACAATCAGCCCCAGCATTTT. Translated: CASSIVGLGREHNQPQHF. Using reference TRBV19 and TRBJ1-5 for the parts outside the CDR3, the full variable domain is DGGITQSPKYLFRKEGQNVTLSCEQNLNHDAMYWYRQDPGQGLRLIYYSQIVNDFQKGDIAEGYSVSREKKESFPLTVTSAQKNPTAFYLCASSIVGLGREHNQPQHFGDGTRLSIL.

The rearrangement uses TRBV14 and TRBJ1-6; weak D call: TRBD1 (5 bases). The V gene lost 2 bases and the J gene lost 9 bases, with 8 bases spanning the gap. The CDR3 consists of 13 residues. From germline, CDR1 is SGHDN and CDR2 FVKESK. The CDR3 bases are TGTGCCAGCAGCCAACAGGGAAGTTCACCCCTCCACTTT. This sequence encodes CASSQQGSSPLHF.

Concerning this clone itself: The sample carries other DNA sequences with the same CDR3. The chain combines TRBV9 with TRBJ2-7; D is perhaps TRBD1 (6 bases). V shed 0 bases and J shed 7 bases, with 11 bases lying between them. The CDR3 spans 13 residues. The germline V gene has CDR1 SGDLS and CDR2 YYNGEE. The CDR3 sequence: CASSVDGGREQYF. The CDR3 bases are TGTGCCAGCAGCGTAGATGGGGGCCGGGAGCAGTACTTC.

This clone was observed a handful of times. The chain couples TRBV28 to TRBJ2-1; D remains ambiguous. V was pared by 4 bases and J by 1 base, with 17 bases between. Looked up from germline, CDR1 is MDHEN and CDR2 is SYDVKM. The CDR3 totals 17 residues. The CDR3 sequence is CASSSPGVWVSYNEQFF. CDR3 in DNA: TGTGCCAGCAGTTCCCCCGGAGTCTGGGTTTCCTACAATGAGCAGTTCTTC.

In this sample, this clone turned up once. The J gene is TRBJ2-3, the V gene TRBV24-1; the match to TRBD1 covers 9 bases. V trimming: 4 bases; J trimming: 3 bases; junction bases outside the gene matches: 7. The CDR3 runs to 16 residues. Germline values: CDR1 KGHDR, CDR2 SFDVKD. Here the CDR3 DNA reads TGTGCCACCAGTGACCCCACAGGGGGCGCGACAGATACGCAGTATTTT. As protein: CATSDPTGGATDTQYF.

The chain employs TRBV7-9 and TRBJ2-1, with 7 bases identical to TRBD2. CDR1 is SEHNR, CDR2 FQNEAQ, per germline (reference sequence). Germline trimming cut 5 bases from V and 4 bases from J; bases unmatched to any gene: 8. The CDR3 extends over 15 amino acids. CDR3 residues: CASSHYSGLYNEQFF. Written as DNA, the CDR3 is TGTGCCAGCAGCCACTATAGCGGGCTGTACAATGAGCAGTTCTTC.

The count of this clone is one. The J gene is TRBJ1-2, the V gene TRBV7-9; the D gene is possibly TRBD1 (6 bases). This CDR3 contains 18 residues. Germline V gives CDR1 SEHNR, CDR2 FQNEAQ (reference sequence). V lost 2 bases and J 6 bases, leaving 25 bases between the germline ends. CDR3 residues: CASSLPRLGGRRIDGYTF. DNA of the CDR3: TGTGCCAGCAGCTTACCAAGGCTGGGGGGGCGCAGGATCGATGGCTACACCTTC.

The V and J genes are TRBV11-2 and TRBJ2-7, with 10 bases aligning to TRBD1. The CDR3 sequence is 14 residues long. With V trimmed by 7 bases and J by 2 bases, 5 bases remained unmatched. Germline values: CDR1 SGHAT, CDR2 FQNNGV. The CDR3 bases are TGTGCCAGCACCTTGACAGGGGGCACCTACGAGCAGTACTTC. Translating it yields CASTLTGGTYEQYF.

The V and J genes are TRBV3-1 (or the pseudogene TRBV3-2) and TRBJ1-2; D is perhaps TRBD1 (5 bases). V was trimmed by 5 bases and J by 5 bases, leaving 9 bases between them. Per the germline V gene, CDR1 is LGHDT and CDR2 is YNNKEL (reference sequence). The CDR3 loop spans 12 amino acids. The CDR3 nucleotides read TGTGCCAGCAGCTTTACAGGATATGGCTACACCTTC. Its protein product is CASSFTGYGYTF.

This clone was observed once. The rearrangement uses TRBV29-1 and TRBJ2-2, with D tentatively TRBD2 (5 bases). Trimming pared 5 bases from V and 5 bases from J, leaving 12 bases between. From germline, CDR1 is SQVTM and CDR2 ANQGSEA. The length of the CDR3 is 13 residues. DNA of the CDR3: TGCAGCGTTCGGGTGAGGGAAACCGGGGAGCTGTTTTTT. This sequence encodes CSVRVRETGELFF.

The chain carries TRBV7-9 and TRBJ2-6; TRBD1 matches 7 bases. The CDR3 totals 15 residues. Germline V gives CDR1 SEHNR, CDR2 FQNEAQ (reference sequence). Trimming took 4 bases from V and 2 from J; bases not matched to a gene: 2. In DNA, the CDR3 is TGTGCCAGCAGCTCGGACAGGACTGGGGCCAACGTCCTGACTTTC. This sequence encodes CASSSDRTGANVLTF.

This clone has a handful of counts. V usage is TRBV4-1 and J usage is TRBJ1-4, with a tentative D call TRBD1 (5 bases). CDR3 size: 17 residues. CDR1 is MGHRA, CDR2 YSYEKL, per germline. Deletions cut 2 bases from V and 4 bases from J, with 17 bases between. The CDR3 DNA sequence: TGCGCCAGCAGCCAAAAAGGCGGGGGATTAGGTAATGAAAAACTGTTTTTT. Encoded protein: CASSQKGGGLGNEKLFF.

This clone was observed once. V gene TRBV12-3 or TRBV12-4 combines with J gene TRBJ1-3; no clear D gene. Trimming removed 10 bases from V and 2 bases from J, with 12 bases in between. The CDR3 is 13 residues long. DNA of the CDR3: TGTGCCACCGAGACTGTTCCTGGAAACACCATATATTTT. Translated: CATETVPGNTIYF.

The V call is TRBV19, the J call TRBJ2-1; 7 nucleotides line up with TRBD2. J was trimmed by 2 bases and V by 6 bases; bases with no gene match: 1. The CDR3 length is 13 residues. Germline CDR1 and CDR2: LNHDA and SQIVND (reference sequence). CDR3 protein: CASRLATYNEQFF. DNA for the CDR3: TGTGCCAGTAGACTAGCGACCTACAATGAGCAGTTCTTC.

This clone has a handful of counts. The CDR3 region has the DNA TGTGCCAGCAGCGAGTTCACGGGGGATGGAAACACCATATATTTT. Amino acids: CASSEFTGDGNTIYF. The V and J genes are TRBV9 and TRBJ1-3; TRBD1 might be the D (5 bases). The V gene lost 3 bases and the J gene lost 3 bases, with 13 bases spanning the gap. This CDR3 spans 15 amino acids. CDR1 and CDR2 from the germline V gene are SGDLS and YYNGEE.